The present T cell receptor beta chain was sequenced within a study of T cells in Graves' hyperthyroidism and ophthalmopathy. From RNA transcripts, TCR beta CDR3 regions were amplified. TCR CDR3 regions were first amplified by RT-PCR with HTBI primers. TCRdb ran MiXCR on the multiplex PCR reads and lists one entry per CDR3 protein. The sample has roughly 500,000 distinct CDR3 sequences, 40% to 50% seen once; the top ten hold 44%. This clonotype appeared a few times. The CDR3 runs 14 residues. Trimming took 3 bases from V and 8 from J; bases not matched to a gene: 8. Per germline, CDR1 PRHDT and CDR2 FYEKMQ (reference sequence).

This receptor was identified in an adult woman with Graves' disease, either hyperthyroidism or ophthalmopathy (not recorded which). V and J are TRBV13 and TRBJ1-2, with TRBD1 identical over 8 bases. Sequencing was performed on peripheral blood or thyroid tissue (not recorded which). The CDR3 loop is CASSFSTGAQGYTF. The CDR3 DNA reads TGTGCCAGCAGCTTCTCGACAGGGGCGCAAGGCTACACCTTC.